The rows below give T cell receptor beta chains drawn from one sample of a study of regulatory T cells. Libraries were prepared by immunoSEQ multiplex PCR; TCRdb keeps only in-frame clonotypes and omits some of them. This sample has 30,000 to 40,000 clones; 70% to 90% occur once, and the top ten carry about 2.4%. Sequencing was carried out using conventional CD4+ T cells sorted from blood. The receptors shown here come from a person under 35 with CD3G deficiency. Each CDR3 is given with its conserved first and last residue. D genes are given only for firm matches. The size field is filled for only some rows; it gives once, few, many or a size class.

d_call j_call clone_size v_call cdr3_nt cdr3_aa
TRBD1 TRBJ1-1 - TRBV18 TGTGCCAGCTCACCAGGGACAGGGGGCGAAAAAACTGAAGCTTTCTTT CASSPGTGGEKTEAFF
- TRBJ1-6 few TRBV6-5 TGTGCCAGCAGTTACAGGGGTAATTCACCCCTCCACTTT CASSYRGNSPLHF
- TRBJ1-5 - TRBV28 TGTGCCAGCAGTAGAAGGTCTATGCCCCAGCATTTT CASSRRSMPQHF
TRBD2 TRBJ2-1 - TRBV5-1 TGCGCCAGCAGCTTGTCCGGGACTAGAAGTCACAATGAGCAGTTCTTC CASSLSGTRSHNEQFF
TRBD2 TRBJ2-1 - TRBV19 TGTGCCAGTAGTACCGGACTAGCGGGAGCCAACAATGAGCAGTTCTTC CASSTGLAGANNEQFF
- TRBJ2-7 - TRBV10-3 TGTGCCATCAGTTACCAACAAGGGACTCGCGAGCAGTACTTC CAISYQQGTREQYF
TRBD2 TRBJ2-7 - TRBV6-1 TGTGCCAGCAGTGTGGGGGGGAATAGCGGCGAGCAGTACTTC CASSVGGNSGEQYF
TRBD1 TRBJ2-7 - TRBV19 TGTGCCAGTAGCAAGGGTCGGACAGGGGTCTACGAGCAGTACTTC CASSKGRTGVYEQYF
- TRBJ2-7 - TRBV28 TGTGCCAGCAGCCGTAACGCTCCCTACGAGCAGTACTTC CASSRNAPYEQYF
TRBD1 TRBJ2-7 - TRBV28 TGTGCCAGCAGCGGGACAGAATACGAGCAGTACTTC CASSGTEYEQYF
TRBD1 TRBJ2-7 few TRBV5-1 TGCGCCAGCAGCTTTCCCGGGACAGCCTACGAGCAGTACTTC CASSFPGTAYEQYF
TRBD1 TRBJ2-7 - TRBV6-1 TGTGCCAGCAGACAGGGGTTTCGCTACGAGCAGTACTTC CASRQGFRYEQYF
- TRBJ2-3 - TRBV7-8 TGTGCCAGCAGCTTAAAACACACAGATACGCAGTATTTT CASSLKHTDTQYF
- TRBJ1-3 - TRBV7-9 TGTGCCAGCAGCTTTGGGGCAGCATCTGGAAACACCATATATTTT CASSFGAASGNTIYF